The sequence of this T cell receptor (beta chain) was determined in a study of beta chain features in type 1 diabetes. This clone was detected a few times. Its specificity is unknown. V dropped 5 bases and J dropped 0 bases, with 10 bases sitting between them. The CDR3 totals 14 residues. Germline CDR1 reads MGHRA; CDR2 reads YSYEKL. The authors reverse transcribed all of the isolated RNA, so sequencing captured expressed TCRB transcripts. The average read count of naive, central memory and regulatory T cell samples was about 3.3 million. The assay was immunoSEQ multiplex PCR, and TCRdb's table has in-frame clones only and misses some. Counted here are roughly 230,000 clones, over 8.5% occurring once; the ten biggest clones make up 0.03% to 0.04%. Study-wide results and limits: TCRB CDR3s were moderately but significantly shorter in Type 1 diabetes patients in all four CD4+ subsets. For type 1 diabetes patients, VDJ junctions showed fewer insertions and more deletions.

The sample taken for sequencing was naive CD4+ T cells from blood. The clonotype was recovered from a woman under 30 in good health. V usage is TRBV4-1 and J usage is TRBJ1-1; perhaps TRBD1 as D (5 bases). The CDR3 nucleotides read TGCGCCAGCAGCGCGACAGACATGAACACTGAAGCTTTCTTT. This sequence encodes CASSATDMNTEAFF.